The 14 T cell receptor beta chains presented below share a single source sample, sequenced in a study of blood T cell repertoires in COVID-19. Sequenced by immunoSEQ multiplex PCR; TCRdb stores in-frame clones only, minus some. Counted here are 95,000 to 150,000 clones, 80% occurring once; the ten biggest clones make up around a quarter. The sequencing sample was made of peripheral blood. Source of these receptors: a human donor in a cohort sampled during active COVID-19.

This chain links TRBV12-2 with TRBJ2-1; TRBD1 was called by the table and not checked on the DNA. TRBV12-2 is a listed pseudogene. The CDR3 covers 16 residues. The CDR3 loop is CASRDLTGTNDNEQFF. The CDR3 bases are TGTGCAAGTCGCGACCTCACCGGGACAAACGACAATGAGCAGTTCTTC.

This chain links TRBV7-2 with TRBJ1-6, with a tentative D call TRBD1 (5 bases). Per germline, CDR1 SGHTA and CDR2 FQGNSA. The CDR3 has 17 residues. Trimming took off 1 base at V and 3 bases at J, with 13 bases between the two ends. The CDR3 nucleotides are TGTGCCAGCAGCTTAGTTGAAGGGGCCGGCTATAATTCACCCCTCCACTTT. It translates to CASSLVEGAGYNSPLHF.

This clone turned up a few times. The rearrangement uses TRBV5-1 and TRBJ2-2; 14 bases agree with TRBD2. The CDR3 extends over 20 amino acids. V dropped 4 bases and J dropped 2; count of bases not matched to a gene: 13. The germline V gene encodes CDR1 SGHRS and CDR2 YFSETQ. The CDR3 sequence: CASSDATGTSGGRNTGELFF. CDR3 DNA: TGCGCCAGCAGCGACGCAACCGGGACTAGCGGGGGACGAAACACCGGGGAGCTGTTTTTT.

The V call is TRBV7-2, the J call TRBJ2-1, with 12 bases aligning to TRBD2. Germline CDR1 is SGHTA and CDR2 is FQGNSA. The CDR3 totals 14 residues. Trimming at V came to 5 bases and at J to 14 bases, leaving 10 bases not matched to a gene. CDR3 amino acids: CASSPGPSGRVKFF. CDR3 DNA sequence: TGTGCCAGCAGCCCAGGGCCTAGCGGGAGGGTTAAGTTCTTC.

This clone was observed once. The genes are TRBV5-4 and TRBJ2-2, with 8 bases matching TRBD2. The CDR3 consists of 15 residues. Germline values: CDR1 SGHNT, CDR2 YYREEE (reference sequence). V gave up 0 bases and J gave up 5 bases; unmatched junction bases: 3. As DNA, the CDR3 is TGTGCCAGCAGCTTGGGCCGGGGGGGAACCGGGGAGCTGTTTTTT. The encoded protein is CASSLGRGGTGELFF.

The J gene is TRBJ1-4, the V gene TRBV25-1; D remains ambiguous. The CDR3 totals 13 residues. Trimming took off 5 bases at V and 4 bases at J, with 8 bases between the two ends. Germline V gene lookup returns CDR1 MGHDK and CDR2 SYGVNS. CDR3 nucleotides: TGTGCCAGCAGTCGGCGGATTAATGAAAAACTGTTTTTT. The encoded protein is CASSRRINEKLFF.

The rearrangement uses TRBV2 and TRBJ1-2; D unclear. The CDR3 length is 12 residues. Germline values: CDR1 SNHLY, CDR2 FYNNEI. Trimming removed 6 bases at V and 2 bases at J, with 7 bases between. As DNA, the CDR3 is TGTGCCAGCAGCAGAAACAACTATGGCTACACCTTC. Its translation is CASSRNNYGYTF. The entire variable domain, with the rest obtained from reference TRBV2 and TRBJ1-2, is as follows: EPEVTQTPSHQVTQMGQEVILRCVPISNHLYFYWYRQILGQKVEFLVSFYNNEISEKSEIFDDQFSVERPDGSNFTLKIRSTKLEDSAMYFCASSRNNYGYTFGSGTRLTVV.

The chain is built from TRBV28 and TRBJ1-1, with D maybe TRBD1 (5 bases). Trimming removed 5 bases at V and 6 bases at J, with 16 bases between. CDR3 length equals 14 residues. Looked up from germline, CDR1 is MDHEN and CDR2 is SYDVKM. The CDR3 bases are TGTGCCAGCAGTCGTCGGGGCGGGGTATCTGAAGCTTTCTTT. Protein product: CASSRRGGVSEAFF. Based on the CDR3 plus reference TRBV28 and TRBJ1-1, the full variable domain is DVKVTQSSRYLVKRTGEKVFLECVQDMDHENMFWYRQDPGLGLRLIYFSYDVKMKEKGDIPEGYSVSREKKERFSLILESASTNQTSMYLCASSRRGGVSEAFFGQGTRLTVV.

The chain combines TRBV7-9 with TRBJ2-7, with TRBD1 identical over 9 bases. Germline trimming cut 5 bases from V and 2 bases from J; bases unmatched to any gene: 4. Germline CDR1 is SEHNR and CDR2 is FQNEAQ (reference sequence). This CDR3 region has 14 residues. CDR3: CASSMTGGTYEQYF. DNA for the CDR3: TGTGCCAGCAGCATGACAGGGGGTACCTACGAGCAGTACTTC.

In its sample, this clone was seen a few times. The rearrangement joins TRBV28 to TRBJ1-2; D might be TRBD1 (6 bases). Germline V CDR1 and CDR2: MDHEN, SYDVKM. Between the trimmed V and J ends, which lost 10 bases and 6 bases, there was a span of 12 bases. CDR3 length: 11 residues. The CDR3 sequence: CAILGGHGYTF. The DNA for the CDR3 is TGTGCCATCCTCGGGGGGCATGGCTACACCTTC.

J is TRBJ2-5 and V is TRBV7-8; 8 nucleotides agree with TRBD2. This CDR3 comprises 14 residues. Germline lookup yields CDR1 SGHVS and CDR2 FQNEAQ. Trimming cost V 7 bases and J 5 bases; bases outside gene matches: 9. CDR3 sequence reads: CASIGGSGGETQYF. The CDR3 DNA sequence: TGTGCCAGCATCGGGGGGAGCGGGGGCGAGACCCAGTACTTC.

This clone was counted a single time. The rearrangement links TRBV7-9 to TRBJ1-4; D gene uncertain. There are 14 residues in the CDR3. CDR1 SEHNR and CDR2 FQNEAQ come from the germline V gene (reference sequence). V gave up 1 base and J gave up 8 bases, with 11 bases separating them. In DNA form, the CDR3 reads TGTGCCAGCAGCTTAGGCCGAGGGCTAGAAAAACTGTTTTTT. Translation: CASSLGRGLEKLFF.

CDR3 residues: CASSYSRRGNTEAFF. The CDR3 DNA reads TGTGCCAGCAGTTACTCGAGGCGGGGTAACACTGAAGCTTTCTTT. The V and J genes are TRBV6-5 and TRBJ1-1; no definite D call. Germline V gene data show CDR1 as MNHEY and CDR2 as SVGAGI. The CDR3 sequence is 15 residues long. V shed 0 bases and J shed 2 bases, with 10 bases lying between them.

Concerning this clone: Other DNA variants within this sample encode the same CDR3. This chain uses TRBV7-9 with TRBJ1-3; 7 positions match TRBD1. V shed 2 bases and J 2 bases; nucleotides not matched to a gene: 0. There are 14 residues in the CDR3. The germline V gene has CDR1 SEHNR and CDR2 FQNEAQ (reference sequence). The CDR3 loop reads CASSLQGAGNTIYF. The DNA for the CDR3 is TGTGCCAGCAGCTTACAGGGGGCTGGAAACACCATATATTTT.